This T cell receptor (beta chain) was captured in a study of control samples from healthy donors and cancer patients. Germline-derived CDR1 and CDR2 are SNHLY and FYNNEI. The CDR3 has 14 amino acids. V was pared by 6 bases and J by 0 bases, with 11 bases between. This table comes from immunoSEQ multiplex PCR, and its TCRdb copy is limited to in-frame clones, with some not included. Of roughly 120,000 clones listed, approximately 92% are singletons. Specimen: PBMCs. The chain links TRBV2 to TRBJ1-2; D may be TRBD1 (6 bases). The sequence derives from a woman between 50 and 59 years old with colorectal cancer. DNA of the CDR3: TGTGCCAGCAGGGGGGGGGCACCTAACTATGGCTACACCTTC. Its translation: CASRGGAPNYGYTF.